This T cell receptor (beta chain) was sequenced during a study of neoadjuvant anti-PD-1 for oral cavity cancer. The study's findings and limits: Higher pretreatment blood Treg/Th17 ratios correlated with higher pretreatment blood and lower post-treatment tumor TCRbeta clonality. TCR analyses covered only a few patients per response group.

Regarding time point: after neoadjuvant nivolumab, at surgical resection. V trimming: 0 bases; J trimming: 1 base; junction bases outside the gene matches: 7. Germline CDR1 and CDR2: MNHEY and SMNVEV (reference sequence). This CDR3 region has 18 residues. Survey sequencing of tumors mostly used around 5 ug DNA, two replicates. Generated by immunoSEQ multiplex PCR, the TCRdb table keeps only in-frame clones and is missing some. The sample includes 35,000 to 40,000 clones, more than 35% of them seen just once. This clone showed up just a few times. Its antigen is as yet unknown. This clonotype was obtained from a person aged 40-85 years with oral cavity squamous cell carcinoma. The rearrangement links TRBV27 to TRBJ2-2; TRBD2 matches 8 bases. The sample consisted of tumor tissue, taken after nivolumab (anti-PD-1) treatment. CDR3 loop: CASSLSVELAENTGELFF. The DNA of the CDR3 is TGTGCCAGCAGTTTATCGGTGGAACTAGCGGAGAACACCGGGGAGCTGTTTTTT.